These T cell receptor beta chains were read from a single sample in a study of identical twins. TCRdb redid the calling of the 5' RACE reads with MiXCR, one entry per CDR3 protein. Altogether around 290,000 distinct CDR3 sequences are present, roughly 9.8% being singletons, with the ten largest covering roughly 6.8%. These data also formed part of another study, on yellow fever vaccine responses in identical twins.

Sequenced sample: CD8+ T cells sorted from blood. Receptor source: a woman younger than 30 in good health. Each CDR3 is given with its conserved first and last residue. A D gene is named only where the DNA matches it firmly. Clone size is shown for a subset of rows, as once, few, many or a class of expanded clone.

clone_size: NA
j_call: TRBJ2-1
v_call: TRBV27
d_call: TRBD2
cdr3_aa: CASSLSLTSGIYNEQFF
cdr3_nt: TGTGCCAGCAGTTTATCATTGACTAGCGGGATTTACAATGAGCAGTTCTTC

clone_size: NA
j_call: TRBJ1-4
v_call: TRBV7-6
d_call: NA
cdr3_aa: CASSLRGRGEKLFF
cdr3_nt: TGTGCCAGCAGCTTACGGGGTCGGGGTGAAAAACTGTTTTTT

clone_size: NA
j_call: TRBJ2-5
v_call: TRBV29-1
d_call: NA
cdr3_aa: CSVDEGLREQETQYF
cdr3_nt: TGCAGCGTTGATGAGGGTTTGAGAGAACAAGAGACCCAGTACTTC

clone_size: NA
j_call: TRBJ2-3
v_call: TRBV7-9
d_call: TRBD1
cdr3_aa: CASSKGQPRTDTQYF
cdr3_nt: TGTGCCAGCAGCAAGGGACAGCCGCGCACAGATACGCAGTATTTT

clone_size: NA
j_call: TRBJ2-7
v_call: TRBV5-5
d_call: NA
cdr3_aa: CASSLFPGEQYF
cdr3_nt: TGTGCCAGCAGCTTGTTCCCGGGTGAGCAGTACTTC

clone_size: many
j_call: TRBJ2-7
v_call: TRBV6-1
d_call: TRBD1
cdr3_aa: CASSEKGDRAEQYF
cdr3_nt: TGTGCCAGCAGTGAAAAGGGGGACAGAGCCGAGCAGTACTTC

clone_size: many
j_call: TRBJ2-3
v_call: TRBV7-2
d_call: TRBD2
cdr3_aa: CASSSGGTSTDTQYF
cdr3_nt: TGTGCCAGCAGCTCCGGGGGGACTAGCACAGATACGCAGTATTTT

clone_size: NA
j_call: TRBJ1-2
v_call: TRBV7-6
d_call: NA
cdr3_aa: CASSLDVGQAYGYTF
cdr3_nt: TGTGCCAGCAGCTTAGATGTAGGACAAGCCTATGGCTACACCTTC

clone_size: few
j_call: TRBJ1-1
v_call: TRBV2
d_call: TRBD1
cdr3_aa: CASSEAGQLDPEAFF
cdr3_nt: TGTGCCAGCAGTGAAGCGGGACAGTTGGATCCTGAAGCTTTCTTT

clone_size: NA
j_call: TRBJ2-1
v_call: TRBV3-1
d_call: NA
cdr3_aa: CASSQDLRLNEQFF
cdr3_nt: TGTGCCAGCAGCCAAGATCTGCGGCTCAATGAGCAGTTCTTC

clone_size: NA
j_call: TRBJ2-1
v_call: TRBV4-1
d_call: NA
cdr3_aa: CASSQGWSFGNEQFF
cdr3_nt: TGCGCCAGCAGCCAGGGTTGGAGTTTTGGGAATGAGCAGTTCTTC

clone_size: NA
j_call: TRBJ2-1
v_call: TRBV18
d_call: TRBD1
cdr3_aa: CASSPQLGQGYNEQFF
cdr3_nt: TGTGCCAGCTCACCTCAATTGGGACAGGGGTACAATGAGCAGTTCTTC

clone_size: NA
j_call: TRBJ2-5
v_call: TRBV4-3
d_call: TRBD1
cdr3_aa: CASSHDRDSKQETQYF
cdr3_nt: TGCGCCAGCAGCCACGATAGGGACAGTAAACAAGAGACCCAGTACTTC

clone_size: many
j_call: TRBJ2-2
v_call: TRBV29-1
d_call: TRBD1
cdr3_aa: CSVVGQTNTGELFF
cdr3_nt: TGCAGCGTTGTGGGACAGACGAACACCGGGGAGCTGTTTTTT

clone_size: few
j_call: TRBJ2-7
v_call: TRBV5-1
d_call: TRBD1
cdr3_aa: CASSPRGGQGAHEQYF
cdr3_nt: TGCGCCAGCAGCCCTAGAGGGGGACAGGGGGCCCACGAGCAGTACTTC

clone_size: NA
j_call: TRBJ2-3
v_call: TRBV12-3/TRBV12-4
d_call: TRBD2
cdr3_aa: CASSLGRGSTDTQYF
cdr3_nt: TGTGCCAGCAGTTTAGGGCGGGGGAGCACAGATACGCAGTATTTT

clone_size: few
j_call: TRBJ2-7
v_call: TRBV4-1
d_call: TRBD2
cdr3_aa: CASSQGGGLAGDYEQYF
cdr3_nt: TGCGCCAGCAGCCAAGGAGGGGGACTAGCGGGGGACTACGAGCAGTACTTC

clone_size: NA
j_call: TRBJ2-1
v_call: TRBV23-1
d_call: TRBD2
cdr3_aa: CASRKAGTSGPEDDNEQFF
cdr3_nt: TGCGCCAGCAGAAAAGCCGGGACTAGCGGACCGGAGGACGACAATGAGCAGTTCTTC

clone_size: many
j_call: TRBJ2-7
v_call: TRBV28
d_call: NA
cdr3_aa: CASSFPSSYEQYF
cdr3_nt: TGTGCCAGCAGTTTCCCTTCCTCCTACGAGCAGTACTTC

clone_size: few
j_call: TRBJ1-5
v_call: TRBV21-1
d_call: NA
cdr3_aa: CASSEDREVSNQPQHF
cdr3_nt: TGTGCCAGCAGCGAGGACAGGGAGGTTAGCAATCAGCCCCAGCATTTT

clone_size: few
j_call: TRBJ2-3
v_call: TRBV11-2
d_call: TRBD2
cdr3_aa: CASSPTSGGLSDTQYF
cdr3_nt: TGTGCCAGCAGCCCGACTAGCGGGGGGTTGTCAGATACGCAGTATTTT

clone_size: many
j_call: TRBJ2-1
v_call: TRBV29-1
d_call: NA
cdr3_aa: CSPANNEQFF
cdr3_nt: TGCAGCCCAGCGAACAATGAGCAGTTCTTC

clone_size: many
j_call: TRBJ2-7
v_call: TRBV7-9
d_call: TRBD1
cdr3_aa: CASSLLGQGTGYEQYF
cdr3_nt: TGTGCCAGCAGCTTATTGGGACAGGGAACGGGCTACGAGCAGTACTTC

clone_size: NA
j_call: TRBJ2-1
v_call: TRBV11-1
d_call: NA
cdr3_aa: CASSHWTATIQQFF
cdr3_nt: TGTGCCAGCAGCCACTGGACAGCTACTATCCAGCAGTTCTTC

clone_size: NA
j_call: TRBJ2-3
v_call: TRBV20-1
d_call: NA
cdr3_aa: CSAGTSGDKLNGPLGTQYF
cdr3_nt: TGCAGTGCCGGAACGAGCGGGGACAAGCTTAACGGGCCCCTAGGTACGCAGTATTTT

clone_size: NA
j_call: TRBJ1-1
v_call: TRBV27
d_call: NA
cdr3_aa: CASSLSQLPGNTEAFF
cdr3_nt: TGTGCCAGCAGTTTATCGCAGCTGCCGGGAAACACTGAAGCTTTCTTT

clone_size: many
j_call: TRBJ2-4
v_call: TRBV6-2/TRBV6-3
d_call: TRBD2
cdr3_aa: CASSTSGLAAIQNIQYF
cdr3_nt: TGTGCCAGCAGTACCTCGGGACTAGCGGCGATACAAAACATTCAGTACTTC

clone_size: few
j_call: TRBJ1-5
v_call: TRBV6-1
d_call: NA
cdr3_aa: CASTMDRWSNQPQHF
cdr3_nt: TGTGCCAGCACCATGGACCGGTGGAGCAATCAGCCCCAGCATTTT

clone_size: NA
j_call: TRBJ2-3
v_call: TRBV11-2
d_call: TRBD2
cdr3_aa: CASSLDFSPPEAGDLDTQYF
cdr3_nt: TGTGCCAGCAGCTTAGATTTTTCCCCACCTGAAGCGGGAGATTTAGATACGCAGTATTTT

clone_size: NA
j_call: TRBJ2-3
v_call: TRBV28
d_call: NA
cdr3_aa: CASRADSTDTQYF
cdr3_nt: TGTGCCAGCAGAGCGGACAGCACAGATACGCAGTATTTT

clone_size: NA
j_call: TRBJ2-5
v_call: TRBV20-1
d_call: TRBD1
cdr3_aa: CSARDLWDRGLETQYF
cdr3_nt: TGCAGTGCTAGAGACCTATGGGACAGGGGGTTGGAGACCCAGTACTTC

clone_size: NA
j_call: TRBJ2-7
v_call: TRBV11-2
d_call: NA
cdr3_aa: CASSPDANYEQYF
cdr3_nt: TGTGCCAGCAGCCCCGATGCCAACTACGAGCAGTACTTC

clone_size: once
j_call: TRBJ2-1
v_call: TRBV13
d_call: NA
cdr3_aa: CASSFSGTGSSYNEQFF
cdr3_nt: TGTGCCAGCAGCTTCTCCGGAACAGGGAGCTCCTACAATGAGCAGTTCTTC

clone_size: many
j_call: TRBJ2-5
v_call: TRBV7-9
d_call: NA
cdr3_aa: CASSLLEGETQYF
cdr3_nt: TGTGCCAGCAGCTTATTGGAGGGAGAGACCCAGTACTTC

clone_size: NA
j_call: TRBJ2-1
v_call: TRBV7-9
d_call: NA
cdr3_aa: CASSSLIRSEQFF
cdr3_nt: TGTGCCAGCAGCTCCCTGATCAGGAGTGAGCAGTTCTTC

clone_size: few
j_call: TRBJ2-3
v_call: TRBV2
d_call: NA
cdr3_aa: CASMGRSDTQYF
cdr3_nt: TGTGCCAGCATGGGAAGGTCAGATACGCAGTATTTT

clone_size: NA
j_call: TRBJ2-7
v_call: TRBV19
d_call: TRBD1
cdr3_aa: CASSMGGQGATF
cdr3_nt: TGTGCCAGTAGTATGGGCGGACAGGGGGCTACCTTC

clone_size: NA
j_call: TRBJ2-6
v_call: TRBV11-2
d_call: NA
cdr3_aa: CASSLGSYSGANVLTF
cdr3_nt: TGTGCCAGCAGCTTAGGGTCGTACTCTGGGGCCAACGTCCTGACTTTC

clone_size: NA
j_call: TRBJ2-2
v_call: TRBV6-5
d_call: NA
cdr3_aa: CASSYAGLSTGELFF
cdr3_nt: TGTGCCAGCAGTTACGCCGGATTGAGCACCGGGGAGCTGTTTTTT

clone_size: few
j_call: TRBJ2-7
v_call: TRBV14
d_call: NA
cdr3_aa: CASSQEPRKAYEQYF
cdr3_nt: TGTGCCAGCAGCCAAGAACCCAGAAAAGCCTACGAGCAGTACTTC

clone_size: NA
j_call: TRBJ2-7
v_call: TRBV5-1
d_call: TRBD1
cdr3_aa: CASSLGPTDRVVEQYF
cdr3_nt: TGCGCCAGCAGCTTGGGCCCTACGGACAGGGTTGTTGAGCAGTACTTC

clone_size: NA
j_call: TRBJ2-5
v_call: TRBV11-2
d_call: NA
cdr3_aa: CASSFTNDRQETQYF
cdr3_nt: TGTGCCAGCAGCTTTACAAACGACAGGCAAGAGACCCAGTACTTC

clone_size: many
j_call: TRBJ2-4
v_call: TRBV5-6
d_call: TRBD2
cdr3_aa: CASSLGGGNIQYF
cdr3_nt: TGTGCCAGCAGCTTGGGGGGGGGGAACATTCAGTACTTC

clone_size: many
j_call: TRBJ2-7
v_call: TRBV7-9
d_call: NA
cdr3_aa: CASSPPTAYEQYF
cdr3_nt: TGTGCCAGCAGCCCCCCGACAGCCTACGAGCAGTACTTC

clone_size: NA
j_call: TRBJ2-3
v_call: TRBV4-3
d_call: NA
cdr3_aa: CASSQEGAADTQYF
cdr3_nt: TGCGCCAGCAGCCAAGAGGGGGCCGCAGATACGCAGTATTTT

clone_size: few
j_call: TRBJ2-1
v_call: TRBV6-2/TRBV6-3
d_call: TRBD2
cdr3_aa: CASSNPGTSGGEQFF
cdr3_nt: TGTGCCAGCAGTAACCCCGGGACTAGCGGGGGAGAGCAGTTCTTC